The sequence of this T cell receptor beta chain was determined in a study of T cells in Graves' hyperthyroidism and ophthalmopathy. Amplification of TCR beta CDR3 regions used RNA as the template. The study used the HTBI primer set for a first-round RT-PCR of the TCR CDR3. TCRdb recomputed calls from the multiplex PCR reads with MiXCR, one row per CDR3 protein. The repertoire includes some 370,000 distinct CDR3 sequences, around an eighth of them detected once, and 25% to 30% sits in the top ten. This CDR3 region has 15 residues. Trimming took off 4 bases at V and 4 bases at J, with 16 bases between the two ends. CDR1 and CDR2 from the germline V gene are SGHRS and YFSETQ. The study included ophthalmopathy patients with Clinical Activity Score at least 3, NOSPECS grade at least 4 and duration under 3 months. PBMCs stemmed from over 7.5 ml fresh peripheral blood. Study outcomes and limitations: Ophthalmopathy, which appeared later, was predicted by the model a median about 5.9 months before onset. Appearing also in blood were most of the thyroid clonotypes expanded above 0.001.

This clonotype was seen repeatedly, ten times or more. Its antigen is unknown. This clonotype originated in a man in his forties or fifties with Graves' ophthalmopathy. The V call is TRBV5-1, the J call TRBJ2-3, with D maybe TRBD2 (6 bases). The source material was blood. CDR3 loop: CASSNSLGEADTQYF. DNA of the CDR3: TGCGCCAGCAGCAACTCACTAGGGGAGGCAGATACGCAGTATTTT. The whole variable domain, remainder taken from reference TRBV5-1 and TRBJ2-3, is KAGVTQTPRYLIKTRGQQVTLSCSPISGHRSVSWYQQTPGQGLQFLFEYFSETQRNKGNFPGRFSGRQFSNSRSEMNVSTLELGDSALYLCASSNSLGEADTQYFGPGTRLTVL.